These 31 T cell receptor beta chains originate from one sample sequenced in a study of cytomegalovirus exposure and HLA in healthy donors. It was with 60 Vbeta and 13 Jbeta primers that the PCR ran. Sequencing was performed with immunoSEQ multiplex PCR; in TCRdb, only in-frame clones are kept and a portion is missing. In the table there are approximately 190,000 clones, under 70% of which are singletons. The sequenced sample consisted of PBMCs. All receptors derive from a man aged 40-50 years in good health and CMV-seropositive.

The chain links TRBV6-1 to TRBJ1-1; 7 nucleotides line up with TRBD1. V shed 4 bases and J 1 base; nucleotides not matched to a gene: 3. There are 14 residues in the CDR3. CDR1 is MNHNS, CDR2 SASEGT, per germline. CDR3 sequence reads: CASSGGQWNTEAFF. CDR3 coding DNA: TGTGCCAGCAGTGGGGGACAGTGGAACACTGAAGCTTTCTTT.

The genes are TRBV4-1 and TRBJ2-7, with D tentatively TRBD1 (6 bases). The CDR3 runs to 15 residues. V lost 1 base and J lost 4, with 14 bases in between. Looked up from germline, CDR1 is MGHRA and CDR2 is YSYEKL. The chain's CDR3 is CASSQVEDSIYEQYF. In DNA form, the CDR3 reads TGCGCCAGCAGCCAAGTAGAGGACAGCATATACGAGCAGTACTTC.

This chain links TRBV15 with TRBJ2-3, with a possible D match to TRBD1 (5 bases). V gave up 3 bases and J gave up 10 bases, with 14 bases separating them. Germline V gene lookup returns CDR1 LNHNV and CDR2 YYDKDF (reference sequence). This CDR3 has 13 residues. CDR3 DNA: TGTGCCACCAGCAGGGGTTTCTTGGGGCCGCAGTATTTT. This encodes CATSRGFLGPQYF.

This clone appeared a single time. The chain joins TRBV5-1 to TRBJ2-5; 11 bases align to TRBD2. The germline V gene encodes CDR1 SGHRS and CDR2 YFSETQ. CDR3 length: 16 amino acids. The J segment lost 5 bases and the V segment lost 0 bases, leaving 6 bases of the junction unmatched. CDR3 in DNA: TGCGCCAGCAGCTTGGAGGGTAGCGGGGGGGCCGAGACCCAGTACTTC. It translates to CASSLEGSGGAETQYF.

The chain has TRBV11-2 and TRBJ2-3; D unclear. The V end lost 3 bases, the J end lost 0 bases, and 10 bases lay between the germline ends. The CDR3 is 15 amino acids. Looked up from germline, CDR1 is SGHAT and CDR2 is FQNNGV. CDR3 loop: CASSFRGQSTDTQYF. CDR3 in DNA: TGTGCCAGCAGCTTTCGTGGGCAGAGCACAGATACGCAGTATTTT.

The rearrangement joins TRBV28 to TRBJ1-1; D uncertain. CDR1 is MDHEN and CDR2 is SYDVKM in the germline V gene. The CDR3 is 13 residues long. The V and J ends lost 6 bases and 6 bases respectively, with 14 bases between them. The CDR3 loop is CASSHVGDAEAFF. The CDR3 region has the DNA TGTGCCAGCAGCCACGTTGGAGACGCTGAAGCTTTCTTT.

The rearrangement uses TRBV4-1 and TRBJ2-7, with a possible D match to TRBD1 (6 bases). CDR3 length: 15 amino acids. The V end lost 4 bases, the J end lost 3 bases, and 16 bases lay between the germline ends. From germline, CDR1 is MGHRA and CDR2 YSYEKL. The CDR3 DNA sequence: TGCGCCAGCAGCCGTCAGGACAGTGACCTCTACGAGCAGTACTTC. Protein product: CASSRQDSDLYEQYF.

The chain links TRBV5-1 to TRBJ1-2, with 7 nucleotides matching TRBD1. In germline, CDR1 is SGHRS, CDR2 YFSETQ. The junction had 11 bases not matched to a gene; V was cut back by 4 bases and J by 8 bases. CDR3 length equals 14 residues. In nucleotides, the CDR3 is TGCGCCAGCAGCCGAGGCGAGGGGGCGGGCGGCTACACCTTC. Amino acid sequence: CASSRGEGAGGYTF. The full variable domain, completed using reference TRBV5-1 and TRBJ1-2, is KAGVTQTPRYLIKTRGQQVTLSCSPISGHRSVSWYQQTPGQGLQFLFEYFSETQRNKGNFPGRFSGRQFSNSRSEMNVSTLELGDSALYLCASSRGEGAGGYTFGSGTRLTVV.

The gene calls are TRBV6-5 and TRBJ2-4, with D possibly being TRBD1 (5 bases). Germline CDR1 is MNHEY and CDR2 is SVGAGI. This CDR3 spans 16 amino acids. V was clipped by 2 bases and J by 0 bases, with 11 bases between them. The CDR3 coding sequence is TGTGCCAGCAGTTACAGGCAGGACATAGCCAAAAACATTCAGTACTTC. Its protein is CASSYRQDIAKNIQYF.

CDR3 DNA sequence: TGTGCCAGCAGTGAACCGGACAGGGGGCCCCTGAGCTCTGGGGCCAACGTCCTGACTTTC. Its protein is CASSEPDRGPLSSGANVLTF. This chain joins TRBV6-1 and TRBJ2-6; 11 nucleotides line up with TRBD1. CDR3 length: 20 amino acids. The germline CDR1 and CDR2 sequences are MNHNS and SASEGT. Trimming at V came to 2 bases and at J to 0 bases, leaving 9 bases not matched to a gene.

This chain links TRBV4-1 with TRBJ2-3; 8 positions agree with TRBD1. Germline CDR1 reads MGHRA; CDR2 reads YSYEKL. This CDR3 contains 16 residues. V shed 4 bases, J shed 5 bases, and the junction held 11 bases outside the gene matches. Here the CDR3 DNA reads TGCGCCAGCAGCCCCCCGGGACAGGCCACGAGAGATACGCAGTATTTT. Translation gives CASSPPGQATRDTQYF.

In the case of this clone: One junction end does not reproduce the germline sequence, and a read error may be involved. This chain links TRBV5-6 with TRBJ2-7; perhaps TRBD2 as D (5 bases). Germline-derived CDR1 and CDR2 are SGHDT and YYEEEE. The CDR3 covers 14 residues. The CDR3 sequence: CASSFLRASNEQHF. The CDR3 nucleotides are TGTGCCAGCAGTTTTCTCCGTGCTAGCAACGAGCAGCACTTC.

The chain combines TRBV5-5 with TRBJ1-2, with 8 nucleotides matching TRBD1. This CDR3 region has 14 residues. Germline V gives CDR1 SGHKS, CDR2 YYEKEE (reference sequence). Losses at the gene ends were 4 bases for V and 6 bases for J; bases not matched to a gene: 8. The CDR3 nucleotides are TGTGCCAGCAGCCACGACAGGGGAGTGGATGGCTACACCTTC. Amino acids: CASSHDRGVDGYTF. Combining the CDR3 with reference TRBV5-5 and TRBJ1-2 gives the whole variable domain DAGVTQSPTHLIKTRGQQVTLRCSPISGHKSVSWYQQVLGQGPQFIFQYYEKEERGRGNFPDRFSARQFPNYSSELNVNALLLGDSALYLCASSHDRGVDGYTFGSGTRLTVV.

In DNA form, the CDR3 reads TGTGCCAGCGCCCCCGGGACAGCCTCTAACGAGCAGTACTTC. It is translated as CASAPGTASNEQYF. The rearrangement uses TRBV6-5 and TRBJ2-5; 7 positions match TRBD1. The J call may not be correct, given that the DNA end is closer to TRBJ2-7. The CDR3 consists of 14 residues. The germline CDR1 and CDR2 sequences are MNHEY and SVGAGI.

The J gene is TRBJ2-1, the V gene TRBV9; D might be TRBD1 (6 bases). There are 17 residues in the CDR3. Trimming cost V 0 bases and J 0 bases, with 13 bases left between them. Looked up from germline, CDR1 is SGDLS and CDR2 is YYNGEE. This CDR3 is CASSVALQGASYNEQFF. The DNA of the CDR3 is TGTGCCAGCAGCGTAGCCTTACAGGGAGCCTCCTACAATGAGCAGTTCTTC.

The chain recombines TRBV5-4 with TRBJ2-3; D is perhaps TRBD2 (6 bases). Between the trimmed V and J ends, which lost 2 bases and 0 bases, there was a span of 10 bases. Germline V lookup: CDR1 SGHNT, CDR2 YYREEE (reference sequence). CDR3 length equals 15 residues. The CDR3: CASSFAGKSTDTQYF. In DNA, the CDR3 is TGTGCCAGCAGCTTTGCGGGAAAAAGCACAGATACGCAGTATTTT.

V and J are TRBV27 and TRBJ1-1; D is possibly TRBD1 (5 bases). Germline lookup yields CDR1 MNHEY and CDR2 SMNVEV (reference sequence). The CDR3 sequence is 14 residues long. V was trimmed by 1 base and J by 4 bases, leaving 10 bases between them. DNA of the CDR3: TGTGCCAGCAGTTTATTGGGGGGAAGCACTGAAGCTTTCTTT. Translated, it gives CASSLLGGSTEAFF.

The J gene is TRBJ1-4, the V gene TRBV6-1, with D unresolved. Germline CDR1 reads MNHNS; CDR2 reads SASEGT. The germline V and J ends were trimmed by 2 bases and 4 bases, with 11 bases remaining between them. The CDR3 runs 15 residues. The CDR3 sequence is CASSESTVFNEKLFF. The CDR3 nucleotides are TGTGCCAGCAGTGAAAGTACAGTCTTTAATGAAAAACTGTTTTTT.

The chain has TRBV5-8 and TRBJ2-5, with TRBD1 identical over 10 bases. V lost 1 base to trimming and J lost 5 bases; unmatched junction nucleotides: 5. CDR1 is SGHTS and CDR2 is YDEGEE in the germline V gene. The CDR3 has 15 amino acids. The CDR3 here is CASSLPSGQGETQYF. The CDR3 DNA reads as TGTGCCAGCAGCTTGCCCTCGGGACAGGGGGAGACCCAGTACTTC.

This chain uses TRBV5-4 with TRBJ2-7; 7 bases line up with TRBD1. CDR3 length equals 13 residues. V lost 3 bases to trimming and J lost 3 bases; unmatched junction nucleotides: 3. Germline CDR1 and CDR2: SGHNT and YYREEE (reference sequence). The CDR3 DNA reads TGTGCCAGCAGCTCGAGGGACAGCTACGAGCAGTACTTC. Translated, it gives CASSSRDSYEQYF.

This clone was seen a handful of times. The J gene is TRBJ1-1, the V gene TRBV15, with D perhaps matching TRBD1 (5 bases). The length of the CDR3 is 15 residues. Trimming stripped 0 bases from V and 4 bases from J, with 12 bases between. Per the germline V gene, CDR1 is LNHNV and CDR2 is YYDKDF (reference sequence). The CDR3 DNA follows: TGTGCCACCAGCAGAGATCAAAGGGGCCTCACTGAAGCTTTCTTT. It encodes CATSRDQRGLTEAFF.

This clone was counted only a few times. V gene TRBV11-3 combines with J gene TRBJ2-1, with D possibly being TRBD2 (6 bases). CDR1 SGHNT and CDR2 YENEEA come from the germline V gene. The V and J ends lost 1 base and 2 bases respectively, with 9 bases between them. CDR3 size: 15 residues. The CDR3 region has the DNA TGTGCCAGCAGCTTAGGGGTAGCGGCCTACAATGAGCAGTTCTTC. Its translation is CASSLGVAAYNEQFF.

CDR3 protein: CASSVPSTDTQYF. In nucleotides, the CDR3 is TGTGCCAGCAGCGTCCCTAGCACAGATACGCAGTATTTT. This chain links TRBV9 with TRBJ2-3; D unclear. This CDR3 is built from 13 residues. Trimming took off 2 bases at V and 0 bases at J, with 4 bases between the two ends. Germline loops: CDR1 SGDLS, CDR2 YYNGEE.

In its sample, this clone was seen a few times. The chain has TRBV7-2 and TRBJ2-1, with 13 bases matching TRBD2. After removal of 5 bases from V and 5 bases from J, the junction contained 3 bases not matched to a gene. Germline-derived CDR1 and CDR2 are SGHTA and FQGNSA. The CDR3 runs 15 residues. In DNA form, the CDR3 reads TGTGCCAGCAGCCCGGGACTAGCGGGGCACAATGAGCAGTTCTTC. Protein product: CASSPGLAGHNEQFF.

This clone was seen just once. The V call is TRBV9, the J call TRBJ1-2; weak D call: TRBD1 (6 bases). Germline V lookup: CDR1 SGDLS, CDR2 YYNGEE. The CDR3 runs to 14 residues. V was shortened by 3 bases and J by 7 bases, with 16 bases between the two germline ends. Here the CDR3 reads CASSAQGGVIGYTF. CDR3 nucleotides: TGTGCCAGCAGCGCACAGGGAGGGGTGATTGGCTACACCTTC. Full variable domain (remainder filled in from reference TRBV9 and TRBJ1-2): DSGVTQTPKHLITATGQRVTLRCSPRSGDLSVYWYQQSLDQGLQFLIQYYNGEERAKGNILERFSAQQFPDLHSELNLSSLELGDSALYFCASSAQGGVIGYTFGSGTRLTVV.

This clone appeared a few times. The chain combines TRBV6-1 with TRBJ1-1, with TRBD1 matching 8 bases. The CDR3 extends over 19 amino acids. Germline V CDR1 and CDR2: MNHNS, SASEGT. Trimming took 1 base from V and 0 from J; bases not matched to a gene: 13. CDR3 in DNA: TGTGCCAGCAGTGAAGGGTTTATTTTCAGGGGGCTGGTGAACACTGAAGCTTTCTTT. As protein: CASSEGFIFRGLVNTEAFF.

The CDR3 loop reads CASSQDLSSGNQPQHF. The CDR3 DNA reads TGCGCCAGCAGCCAAGATTTGAGTAGCGGGAATCAGCCCCAGCATTTT. The chain recombines TRBV4-1 with TRBJ1-5; D gene uncertain. Per germline, CDR1 MGHRA and CDR2 YSYEKL. Trimming left V 0 bases short and J 4 bases short, with 13 bases between. This CDR3 region has 16 residues.

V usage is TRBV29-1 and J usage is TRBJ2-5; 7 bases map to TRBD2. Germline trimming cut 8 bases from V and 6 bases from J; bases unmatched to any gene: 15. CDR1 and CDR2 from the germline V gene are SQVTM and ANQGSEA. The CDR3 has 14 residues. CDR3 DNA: TGCAGCTGCGGGAGCGCAGGTGGGACGAAGACCCAGTACTTC. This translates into CSCGSAGGTKTQYF.

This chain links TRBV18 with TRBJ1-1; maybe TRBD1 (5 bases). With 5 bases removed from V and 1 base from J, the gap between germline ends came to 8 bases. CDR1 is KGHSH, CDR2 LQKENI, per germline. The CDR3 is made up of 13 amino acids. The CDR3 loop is CASSSDRNTEAFF. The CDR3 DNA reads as TGTGCCAGCTCATCCGACAGGAACACTGAAGCTTTCTTT.

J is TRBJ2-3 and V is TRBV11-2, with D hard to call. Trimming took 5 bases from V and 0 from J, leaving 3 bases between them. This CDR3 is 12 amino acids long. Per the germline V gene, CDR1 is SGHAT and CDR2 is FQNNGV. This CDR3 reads CASSPSTDTQYF. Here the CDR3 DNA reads TGTGCCAGCAGCCCGAGCACAGATACGCAGTATTTT.

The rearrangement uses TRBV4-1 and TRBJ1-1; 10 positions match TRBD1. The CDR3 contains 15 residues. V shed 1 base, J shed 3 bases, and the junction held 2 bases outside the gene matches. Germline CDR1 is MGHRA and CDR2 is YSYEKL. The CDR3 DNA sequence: TGCGCCAGCAGCCAAGGGGACAGGGGCGACACTGAAGCTTTCTTT. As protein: CASSQGDRGDTEAFF.